Detailed here is one T cell receptor (beta chain). The germline V gene has CDR1 SGHRS and CDR2 YFSETQ. This CDR3 is built from 16 residues. Trimming removed 5 bases from V and 2 bases from J; junction bases left unmatched: 10. These data come from a study of sequential checkpoint blockade in melanoma. Using immunoSEQ multiplex PCR, the repertoire was profiled, and TCRdb retains in-frame clones only, with some absent. Of roughly 1,500 clones listed, around a fifth are singletons. Described treatment: randomized to nivolumab then ipilimumab (arm A) or the reverse (arm B). The specimen comprised tumor tissue (inferred from file names), sampled from a patient given nivolumab and ipilimumab in sequence. The chain joins TRBV5-1 to TRBJ1-1, with 9 bases fitting TRBD1. The sequence was collected from a human donor with melanoma. In nucleotides, the CDR3 is TGCGCCAGCAGACAAACAGGGGGCGGAAGAAACACTGAAGCTTTCTTT. Its protein is CASRQTGGGRNTEAFF.